The 4 T cell receptor beta chains below were found in one sample sequenced in a study of blood T cell repertoires in COVID-19. Assay used: immunoSEQ multiplex PCR; TCRdb lists only in-frame clones, some missing. The table lists about 230,000 clones, roughly four fifths of them singletons. The sequenced sample consisted of PBMCs or T cells enriched from blood (not recorded which). These receptor sequences come from a man between 60 and 75 years old who had recovered from COVID-19.

The chain joins TRBV7-9 to TRBJ2-3; D is ambiguous. CDR1 and CDR2 from the germline V gene are SEHNR and FQNEAQ (reference sequence). This CDR3 has 15 residues. Trimming removed 3 bases at V and 3 bases at J, with 13 bases between. CDR3 amino acids: CASSLGLEETDTQYF. CDR3 coding DNA: TGTGCCAGCAGCTTGGGCCTCGAAGAAACAGATACGCAGTATTTT.

This chain links TRBV6-5 with TRBJ1-1; TRBD1 is a possible D gene (5 bases). The CDR3 has 14 amino acids. Germline CDR1 reads MNHEY; CDR2 reads SVGAGI. V shed 6 bases and J shed 3 bases, with 14 bases lying between them. CDR3 DNA: TGTGCCAGCAGCCTGACAGTAGGGGACACTGAAGCTTTCTTT. Amino acid sequence: CASSLTVGDTEAFF.

The genes are TRBV18 and TRBJ1-1; a possible D gene is TRBD1 (5 bases). CDR1 and CDR2 from the germline V gene are KGHSH and LQKENI. The CDR3 sequence is 13 residues long. Trimming cost V 5 bases and J 0 bases, with 7 bases left between them. This CDR3 is CASSKGLNTEAFF. In DNA form, the CDR3 reads TGTGCCAGCTCAAAGGGGTTGAACACTGAAGCTTTCTTT.

CDR3: CASSLTQGLFF. The CDR3 nucleotides read TGTGCCAGCAGCTTAACTCAGGGCCTGTTCTTC. This chain joins TRBV7-9 and TRBJ2-1; D possibly corresponds to TRBD1 (5 bases). V lost 2 bases to trimming and J lost 15 bases, with 11 bases between them. The CDR3 runs 11 residues. Per germline, CDR1 SEHNR and CDR2 FQNEAQ (reference sequence).